This T cell receptor (beta chain) was recovered during a study of blood T cell repertoires in COVID-19. Germline V CDR1 and CDR2: LNHDA, SQIVND (reference sequence). CDR3 length: 15 residues. Unmatched junction bases numbered 14, after V lost 5 bases and J lost 11 bases. Original analysis: Amplification of reference gene primers was used by the study to estimate nucleated cell counts. Clones were read by immunoSEQ multiplex PCR, and TCRdb kept only the in-frame ones, dropping some. Clonal size and the V and J genes are those of that table, whereas D and trimming came from the DNA. The table includes around 370,000 clones, 88% detected once.

Specimen: PBMCs or T cells enriched from blood (not recorded which). This TCR derives from a woman under 30 who had recovered from COVID-19. V is TRBV19 and J is TRBJ1-5; 8 bases match TRBD1. Written as DNA, the CDR3 is TGTGCCAGTAGTCCCGACAGGGGCCGTTCGTTGACCCAGCATTTT. Translation: CASSPDRGRSLTQHF.